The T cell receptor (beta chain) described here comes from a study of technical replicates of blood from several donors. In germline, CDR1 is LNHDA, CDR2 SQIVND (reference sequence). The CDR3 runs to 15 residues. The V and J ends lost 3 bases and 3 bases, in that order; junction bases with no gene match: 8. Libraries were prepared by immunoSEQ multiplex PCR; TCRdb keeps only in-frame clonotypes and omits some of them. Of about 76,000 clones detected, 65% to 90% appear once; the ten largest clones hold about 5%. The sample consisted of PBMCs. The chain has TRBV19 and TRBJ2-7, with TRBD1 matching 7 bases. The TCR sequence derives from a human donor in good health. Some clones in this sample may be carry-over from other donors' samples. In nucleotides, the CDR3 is TGTGCCAGTAGTATTGTACAGGGGAATTTCTACGAGCAGTACTTC. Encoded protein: CASSIVQGNFYEQYF.